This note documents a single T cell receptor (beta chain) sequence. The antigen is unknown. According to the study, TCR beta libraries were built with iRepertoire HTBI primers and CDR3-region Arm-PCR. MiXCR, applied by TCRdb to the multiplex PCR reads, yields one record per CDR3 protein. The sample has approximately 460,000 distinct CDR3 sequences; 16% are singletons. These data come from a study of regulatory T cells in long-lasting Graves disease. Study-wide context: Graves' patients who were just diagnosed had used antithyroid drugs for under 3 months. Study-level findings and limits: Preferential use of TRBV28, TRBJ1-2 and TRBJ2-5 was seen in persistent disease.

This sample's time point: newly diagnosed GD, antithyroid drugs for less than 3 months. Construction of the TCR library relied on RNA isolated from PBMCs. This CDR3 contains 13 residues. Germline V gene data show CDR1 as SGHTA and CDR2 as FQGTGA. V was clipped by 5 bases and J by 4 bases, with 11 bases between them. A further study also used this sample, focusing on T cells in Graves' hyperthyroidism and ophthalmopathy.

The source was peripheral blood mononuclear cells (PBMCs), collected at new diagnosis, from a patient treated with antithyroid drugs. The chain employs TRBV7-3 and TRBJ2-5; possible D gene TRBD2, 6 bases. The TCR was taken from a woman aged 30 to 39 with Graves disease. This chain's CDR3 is CASSIGSGETQYF. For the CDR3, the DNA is TGTGCCAGCAGCATCGGGAGTGGAGAGACCCAGTACTTC.